This passage covers 16 T cell receptor beta chains from one sample sequenced in a study of shared clonotypes between healthy human individuals. Here immunoSEQ multiplex PCR was the method, and the copy in TCRdb shows in-frame clones only, minus some. Here the sample spans around 750,000 clones, less than 85% being singletons. The sample comprised memory CD4+ T cells sorted from blood. Subset here: CD45RA-negative fraction. These receptors came from a woman aged 25 to 45 in good health.

The chain employs TRBV28 and TRBJ1-1, with D maybe TRBD1 (6 bases). V shed 6 bases and J shed 4 bases, with 12 bases lying between them. CDR1 MDHEN and CDR2 SYDVKM come from the germline V gene. The CDR3 is 13 amino acids. CDR3 loop: CASRSTGLTEAFF. The CDR3 DNA sequence: TGTGCCAGCAGATCCACAGGGCTCACTGAAGCTTTCTTT.

V is TRBV4-2 and J is TRBJ1-4, with TRBD1 as a possible D gene (5 bases). Trimming stripped 0 bases from V and 5 bases from J, with 7 bases between. CDR3 length: 14 residues. The germline V gene has CDR1 LGHNA and CDR2 YNFKEQ. Here the CDR3 reads CASSQDGGNEKLFF. The CDR3 nucleotides read TGTGCCAGCAGCCAAGACGGGGGAAATGAAAAACTGTTTTTT.

The chain joins TRBV27 to TRBJ2-7; D unclear. The CDR3 extends over 15 amino acids. Deletions cut 5 bases from V and 3 bases from J, with 17 bases between. The germline V gene has CDR1 MNHEY and CDR2 SMNVEV (reference sequence). The CDR3 region has the DNA TGTGCCAGCAGTCGAACGCGATGGCAGCGCTACGAGCAGTACTTC. It is translated as CASSRTRWQRYEQYF.

The chain uses TRBV15 and TRBJ1-1, with a possible D match to TRBD1 (6 bases). CDR1 is LNHNV and CDR2 is YYDKDF in the germline V gene (reference sequence). CDR3 length: 17 residues. V lost 0 bases, J lost 5 bases, and 19 bases lay in between. This chain's CDR3 is CATSRDSSRGPRTEAFF. The CDR3 DNA follows: TGTGCCACCAGCAGAGATTCCTCCCGGGGGCCAAGAACTGAAGCTTTCTTT.

Note on this clone: This could be a read error, since a much larger clone is one nucleotide away. Other DNA sequences in the same sample also yield this CDR3. The J gene is TRBJ1-5, the V gene TRBV19, with TRBD1 identical over 7 bases. Trimming cost V 3 bases and J 2 bases; bases outside gene matches: 1. The CDR3 has 14 residues. CDR1 is LNHDA, CDR2 SQIVND, per germline (reference sequence). The CDR3 loop is CASSITGGNQPQHF. The CDR3 bases are TGTGCCAGTAGTATCACAGGGGGCAATCAGCCCCAGCATTTT.

The chain joins TRBV15 to TRBJ2-2; TRBD1 is a possible D gene (5 bases). Germline loops: CDR1 LNHNV, CDR2 YYDKDF (reference sequence). The length of the CDR3 is 15 residues. Trimming shortened V by 9 bases and J by 0 bases, and 14 bases separated the two germline ends. CDR3 coding DNA: TGTGCCACAAGGGGTACGGTTCCGAACACCGGGGAGCTGTTTTTT. This translates into CATRGTVPNTGELFF.

The J gene is TRBJ2-3, the V gene TRBV28, with D maybe TRBD2 (6 bases). From germline, CDR1 is MDHEN and CDR2 SYDVKM. Trimming pared 7 bases from V and 3 bases from J, leaving 17 bases between. The CDR3 spans 15 residues. This chain's CDR3 is CASKMGGVQTDTQYF. CDR3 bases: TGTGCCAGCAAGATGGGCGGGGTACAAACAGATACGCAGTATTTT. Variable domain in full (rest from reference TRBV28 and TRBJ2-3): DVKVTQSSRYLVKRTGEKVFLECVQDMDHENMFWYRQDPGLGLRLIYFSYDVKMKEKGDIPEGYSVSREKKERFSLILESASTNQTSMYLCASKMGGVQTDTQYFGPGTRLTVL.

This sequence joins TRBV2 and TRBJ2-2, with D unclear. Germline CDR1 and CDR2: SNHLY and FYNNEI. The CDR3 runs to 14 residues. V lost 6 bases and J lost 0, with 8 bases in between. CDR3 loop: CASRTRTNTGELFF. The CDR3 nucleotides read TGTGCCAGCAGAACTCGGACGAACACCGGGGAGCTGTTTTTT.

This clone came up many times. The chain recombines TRBV11-3 with TRBJ1-3; D is uncertain. The CDR3 runs 12 residues. CDR1 is SGHNT and CDR2 is YENEEA in the germline V gene. The germline V and J ends were trimmed by 1 base and 3 bases, with 1 base remaining between them. CDR3 sequence: CASSLGGNTIYF. CDR3 bases: TGTGCCAGCAGCTTAGGTGGAAACACCATATATTTT.

This chain joins TRBV5-1 and TRBJ2-3, with no clear D. CDR1 and CDR2 (germline): SGHRS, YFSETQ. Trimming stripped 3 bases from V and 0 bases from J, with 17 bases between. The CDR3 loop spans 17 amino acids. In DNA form, the CDR3 reads TGCGCCAGCAGCTCCCCGCCTGGGATTGTTAGCACAGATACGCAGTATTTT. Its protein is CASSSPPGIVSTDTQYF.

The gene calls are TRBV7-2 and TRBJ2-5; weak D call: TRBD2 (7 bases). The J call may be mistaken, given a closer DNA end match to TRBJ2-7. This CDR3 spans 14 amino acids. Per the germline V gene, CDR1 is SGHTA and CDR2 is FQGNSA. DNA of the CDR3: TGTGCCAGCCAGACCCAGCGGGACACCCACGAGCAGTACTTC. Translated, it gives CASQTQRDTHEQYF.

V is TRBV18 and J is TRBJ2-6; tentatively, D is TRBD1 (6 bases). The CDR3 covers 18 residues. V was trimmed by 5 bases and J by 3 bases, leaving 20 bases between them. In germline, CDR1 is KGHSH, CDR2 LQKENI. The CDR3 sequence is CASSYTGPMVGGANVLTF. The CDR3 region has the DNA TGTGCCAGCTCATATACAGGGCCCATGGTTGGTGGGGCCAACGTCCTGACTTTC.

With regard to this clone: The sample contains more than one DNA sequence encoding this CDR3. The V and J genes are TRBV9 and TRBJ2-7; D not certain. The CDR3 sequence is 13 residues long. Germline V gene sequence: CDR1 SGDLS, CDR2 YYNGEE. V dropped 0 bases and J dropped 4 bases, with 8 bases sitting between them. This chain's CDR3 is CASSVAEGYEQYF. The CDR3 nucleotides are TGTGCCAGCAGCGTAGCTGAAGGTTACGAGCAGTACTTC.

This sequence joins TRBV28 and TRBJ2-1, with D maybe TRBD2 (6 bases). The CDR3 runs 14 residues. Germline CDR1 and CDR2: MDHEN and SYDVKM. The V end was cut by 8 bases, the J end by 8 bases, with 19 bases between. CDR3 coding DNA: TGTGCCAGCGGCCTTGCCGGGAGCTTCGATGAGCAGTTCTTC. This encodes CASGLAGSFDEQFF.

The chain combines TRBV2 with TRBJ1-5; the D gene is possibly TRBD1 (5 bases). The CDR3 totals 15 residues. Between the trimmed V and J ends, which lost 3 bases and 1 base, there was a span of 10 bases. The V gene's germline CDR1 is SNHLY and CDR2 FYNNEI. The CDR3 loop reads CASSEWDLSNQPQHF. CDR3 in DNA: TGTGCCAGCAGTGAGTGGGACCTAAGCAATCAGCCCCAGCATTTT.

This clone appeared a single time. This chain connects TRBV28 to TRBJ1-5; the D gene is possibly TRBD1 (5 bases). Per the germline V gene, CDR1 is MDHEN and CDR2 is SYDVKM. V was pared by 7 bases and J by 11 bases, with 15 bases between. This CDR3 has 12 residues. DNA of the CDR3: TGTGCCAGCACTTTGGGGGTGGCTTCCCAGCATTTT. This translates into CASTLGVASQHF.